Following are 8 T cell receptor beta chains from one sample sequenced in a study of OX40 agonist ivuxolimab in advanced cancers. Profiled with immunoSEQ multiplex PCR; TCRdb holds only in-frame clones, not every one. The repertoire consists of tens of thousands of clones, with roughly nine tenths occurring once and the leading ten covering about 6%. The specimen was CD4+ or CD8+ T cells sorted from blood, collected in a trial of the OX40 agonist ivuxolimab. Receptors were obtained from an adult with an advanced solid tumor such as melanoma, head and neck, liver or kidney cancer.

This chain uses TRBV7-9 with TRBJ2-1; 7 bases are a match to TRBD2. This CDR3 is 14 amino acids long. The J segment lost 8 bases and the V segment lost 3 bases, leaving 7 bases of the junction unmatched. Germline CDR1 reads SEHNR; CDR2 reads FQNEAQ (reference sequence). CDR3: CASSFPAGEDEQFF. CDR3 DNA sequence: TGTGCCAGCAGCTTCCCGGCGGGGGAGGATGAGCAGTTCTTC.

The chain is built from TRBV7-9 and TRBJ2-1, with 7 positions matching TRBD2. CDR3 length: 15 amino acids. Per the germline V gene, CDR1 is SEHNR and CDR2 is FQNEAQ (reference sequence). Trimming cost V 1 base and J 10 bases; bases outside gene matches: 10. The CDR3 loop is CASSLDIGLADEQFF. CDR3 bases: TGTGCCAGCAGCTTAGACATAGGCCTAGCGGACGAGCAGTTCTTC.

Note on this clone: A junction boundary mismatches the germline segment, possibly from a read error. This sequence joins TRBV2 and TRBJ2-4; 16 bases map to TRBD2. This CDR3 is built from 16 residues. Per the germline V gene, CDR1 is SNHLY and CDR2 is FYNNEI. CDR3 residues: CASREGTSGRADIQYF. For the CDR3, the DNA is TGTGCCAGCAGGGAAGGGACTAGCGGGAGGGCCGACATTCAGTACTTC.

V and J are TRBV28 and TRBJ2-2; 10 bases align to TRBD2. Trimming removed 6 bases from V and 3 bases from J; junction bases left unmatched: 7. From germline, CDR1 is MDHEN and CDR2 SYDVKM. CDR3 length: 16 residues. In nucleotides, the CDR3 is TGTGCCAGCAGGCCACTAGCGGGAATATACACCGGGGAGCTGTTTTTT. Amino acids: CASRPLAGIYTGELFF.

The CDR3 sequence: CASSVSNNEQFF. The CDR3 DNA is TGTGCCAGCAGTGTGTCGAACAATGAGCAGTTCTTC. V gene TRBV6-1 combines with J gene TRBJ2-1; D unclear. The CDR3 has 12 residues. The germline V and J ends were trimmed by 4 bases and 5 bases, with 6 bases remaining between them. Germline V gene lookup returns CDR1 MNHNS and CDR2 SASEGT.

This clone appeared a single time. This chain connects TRBV7-9 to TRBJ2-7; the D gene is possibly TRBD2 (6 bases). Trimming cost V 5 bases and J 4 bases, with 18 bases left between them. CDR1 and CDR2 from the germline V gene are SEHNR and FQNEAQ (reference sequence). The CDR3 contains 15 residues. The CDR3 reads CASSPMDYRTYEQYF. The CDR3 DNA sequence: TGTGCCAGCAGCCCGATGGACTATAGAACTTACGAGCAGTACTTC.

This chain joins TRBV9 and TRBJ1-1; D gene uncertain. The V gene lost 0 bases and the J gene lost 1 base, with 16 bases spanning the gap. Per germline, CDR1 SGDLS and CDR2 YYNGEE. The CDR3 is made up of 17 amino acids. The CDR3 DNA reads TGTGCCAGCAGCGTAGGAATAGCGGGCAATAGGAACACTGAAGCTTTCTTT. Translated, it gives CASSVGIAGNRNTEAFF.

V and J are TRBV7-8 and TRBJ2-1; no clear D gene. This CDR3 comprises 12 residues. Germline values: CDR1 SGHVS, CDR2 FQNEAQ. V shed 2 bases and J shed 6 bases, with 5 bases lying between them. The CDR3 sequence: CASSLTFNEQFF. CDR3 DNA sequence: TGTGCCAGCAGCTTAACCTTCAATGAGCAGTTCTTC.